The TCR beta chain under discussion was sequenced for a study of identical twins. Whole-study results and caveats: Carriage of fewer insertions was seen in abundant cord blood beta clonotypes, whereas memory repertoires showed none.

About this clonotype itself: Antigen specificity is unknown.

The ends lost 3 bases at V and 6 bases at J; junction bases unmatched: 6. Germline CDR1 DFQATT, CDR2 SNEGSKA (reference sequence). The CDR3 has 14 residues. A universal primer site was incorporated via template switching, and the cDNA contained unique molecular identifiers. TCRdb re-derived calls from the 5' RACE reads in MiXCR, one entry per CDR3 protein. The sample holds 450,000 to 600,000 distinct CDR3 sequences, approximately 20% seen once. These data were also filed under a second study, of yellow fever vaccine responses in identical twins.

This chain connects TRBV20-1 to TRBJ2-3; 10 bases fit TRBD2. Sequencing input: CD4+ T cells sorted from blood. The TCR originated in a woman between 18 and 29 years old in good health. CDR3 protein: CSARPLAGVDTQYF. In nucleotides, the CDR3 is TGCAGTGCTAGGCCCCTAGCGGGGGTGGATACGCAGTATTTT.